This record looks at one T cell receptor (beta chain) sequence and its context. The antigen is not known. This CDR3 has 13 residues. The germline gives CDR1 MNHNY, CDR2 SVGAGI (reference sequence). Germline trimming cut 2 bases from V and 4 bases from J; bases unmatched to any gene: 1. TCRdb's table, derived via immunoSEQ multiplex PCR, lists solely in-frame clones and lacks some. The sample consists of around 60,000 clones, about 89% of them appearing once. The source of the sample is a study of OX40 agonist ivuxolimab in advanced cancers. In the study overall: Patients were infused with ivuxolimab every 2 weeks at 0.01 to 10 mg/kg. Subjects had a mean age of about 61 years, with a range of about 23 to 90; more than 70% were male. Prior anti-PD-1, anti-PD-L1 or anti-CTLA-4 therapy did not bar entry, and 30% to 40% had some.

Study-level findings and limits: The study observed clonal expansion of CD4+ and CD8+ blood T cells by week 6 at 0.1 to 3.0 mg/kg.

The sequencing used CD4+ or CD8+ T cells sorted from blood, collected in a trial of the OX40 agonist ivuxolimab. This TCR was recovered from an adult with an advanced solid tumor such as melanoma, head and neck, liver or kidney cancer. This rearrangement joins TRBV6-6 to TRBJ1-2; 7 bases map to TRBD1. CDR3 sequence (DNA): TGTGCCAGCAGTTACCGACAGGGCTATGGCTACACCTTC. Protein sequence: CASSYRQGYGYTF.